This T cell receptor (beta chain) came from a study of T cells in Graves' hyperthyroidism and ophthalmopathy. The study based diagnoses on clinical symptoms, serum thyroxine and TRAb, thyroid ultrasound and orbital computed tomography. The germline CDR1 and CDR2 sequences are MGHRA and YSYEKL. This CDR3 is 18 amino acids long. V shed 3 bases and J 9 bases; nucleotides not matched to a gene: 17. This clonotype showed up just once. Antigen unknown. General study findings and limits: A 13 V-J model separated ophthalmopathy from stable hyperthyroidism. Most thyroid clonotypes with frequency above 0.001 were detected in blood.

RNA transcripts provided the source from which TCR beta CDR3 regions were amplified. First-round RT-PCR targeting the TCR CDR3 was performed with the HTBI primer set. One entry per CDR3 protein results from TCRdb running MiXCR on the multiplex PCR reads. The table shows some 460,000 distinct CDR3 sequences, with around 14% occurring only once. This receptor was obtained from a woman aged 18 to 35 with Graves' hyperthyroidism. Sequenced input: blood. V and J are TRBV4-1 and TRBJ1-6; TRBD1 matches at 7 bases. The DNA for the CDR3 is TGCGCCAGCAGCCATTACGGTGGACAGGTCTTTCTAGGTTCACCCCTCCACTTT. Encoded protein: CASSHYGGQVFLGSPLHF.